This entry lists 9 T cell receptor beta chains sequenced from one sample in a study of blood T cell repertoires in COVID-19. Libraries were prepared by immunoSEQ multiplex PCR; TCRdb keeps only in-frame clonotypes and omits some of them. This sample has roughly 140,000 clones, with approximately 80% found just once. Specimen: peripheral blood. The source of these receptors is a man in his 60s with acute or convalescent COVID-19.

This clone was counted only a few times. The chain couples TRBV6-6 to TRBJ2-1; 11 bases fit TRBD2. The CDR3 covers 14 residues. Germline CDR1 and CDR2: MNHNY and SVGAGI (reference sequence). V was pared by 6 bases and J by 8 bases, with 6 bases of the junction left unmatched. CDR3 loop: CASRDSGGADEQFF. The CDR3 DNA is TGTGCCAGCAGGGATAGCGGGGGGGCTGATGAGCAGTTCTTC.

The chain couples TRBV5-1 to TRBJ2-5; 7 bases align to TRBD2. In germline, CDR1 is SGHRS, CDR2 YFSETQ. This CDR3 contains 15 residues. V gave up 5 bases and J gave up 4 bases; unmatched junction bases: 11. The DNA of the CDR3 is TGCGCCAGCAGGCTTTCCGGGGAGGGTGGAGAGACCCAGTACTTC. Protein: CASRLSGEGGETQYF.

The chain uses TRBV9 and TRBJ1-6; no firm D call. The CDR3 is made up of 15 amino acids. Trimming pared 4 bases from V and 9 bases from J, leaving 17 bases between. Germline CDR1 reads SGDLS; CDR2 reads YYNGEE. The CDR3 DNA follows: TGTGCCAGCAGCTCCTCGGGAGGGCGAAGTTCACCCCTCCACTTT. Encoded protein: CASSSSGGRSSPLHF.

This chain links TRBV5-1 with TRBJ1-5, with D unresolved. CDR1 and CDR2 from the germline V gene are SGHRS and YFSETQ. The germline V and J ends were trimmed by 2 bases and 0 bases, with 9 bases remaining between them. The CDR3 is 15 residues long. The CDR3, as DNA: TGCGCCAGCAGCTTAGGCGGGAATAGCAATCAGCCCCAGCATTTT. Translation gives CASSLGGNSNQPQHF.

The rearrangement links TRBV2 to TRBJ1-3; D is unresolved. V lost 1 base and J lost 0, with 10 bases in between. This CDR3 comprises 16 residues. Germline loops: CDR1 SNHLY, CDR2 FYNNEI. The CDR3 nucleotides read TGTGCCAGCAGTGAAGGGGCCCCCAGCTCTGGAAACACCATATATTTT. Its translation: CASSEGAPSSGNTIYF.

V is TRBV5-1 and J is TRBJ1-3; possible D gene TRBD1, 6 bases. Deletions cut 3 bases from V and 2 bases from J, with 12 bases between. The V gene's germline CDR1 is SGHRS and CDR2 YFSETQ. The CDR3 is 15 residues long. This chain's CDR3 is CASSSTGTTGNTIYF. The CDR3 nucleotides read TGCGCCAGCAGCTCTACCGGGACAACTGGAAACACCATATATTTT.

The chain has TRBV30 and TRBJ2-1; TRBD2 matches at 14 bases. Trimming at V came to 4 bases and at J to 9 bases, leaving 11 bases not matched to a gene. The germline V gene has CDR1 GTSNPN and CDR2 SVGIG (reference sequence). This CDR3 comprises 16 residues. The CDR3 sequence is CAWTGQGLAGAGEQFF. The DNA of the CDR3 is TGTGCCTGGACTGGGCAGGGACTAGCGGGAGCAGGTGAGCAGTTCTTC. Full variable domain (outside the CDR3, taken from reference TRBV30 and TRBJ2-1): SQTIHQWPATLVQPVGSPLSLECTVEGTSNPNLYWYRQAAGRGLQLLFYSVGIGQISSEVPQNLSASRPQDRQFILSSKKLLLSDSGFYLCAWTGQGLAGAGEQFFGPGTRLTVL.

This chain uses TRBV4-2 with TRBJ1-4, with 8 positions matching TRBD1. V lost 1 base, J lost 7 bases, and 8 bases stayed unmatched. The CDR3 has 16 residues. Germline lookup yields CDR1 LGHNA and CDR2 YNFKEQ. The CDR3 bases are TGTGCCAGCAGCCAAGGGACCGGGACAGGTAGTGAAAAACTGTTTTTT. Translating gives CASSQGTGTGSEKLFF.

This clone was observed a few times. The J gene is TRBJ2-7, the V gene TRBV27; 12 bases are a match to TRBD2. Germline CDR1 and CDR2: MNHEY and SMNVEV (reference sequence). The junction had 7 bases not matched to a gene; V was cut back by 6 bases and J by 4 bases. The CDR3 totals 15 residues. Here the CDR3 DNA reads TGTGCCAGCAGGGTGACTAGCGGGAGTACGTACGAGCAGTACTTC. It codes for CASRVTSGSTYEQYF.